One sample yielded the 5 T cell receptor beta chains listed below, sequenced in a study of regulatory T cells in long-lasting Graves disease (dated by TCRdb to 2020 to 2023). The sample's time point label, in plain terms: newly diagnosed GD, antithyroid drugs for less than 3 months. For both TCR sequencing and RNA sequencing, RNA was extracted from PBMCs using TRIzol. Libraries were constructed by multiplex PCR. TCRdb lists the instrument as Illumina HiSeq 4000. To build TCR beta libraries, CDR3 regions were amplified by Arm-PCR using iRepertoire HTBI primers. TCRdb's own reprocessing of the public reads used fastp at Q25 and MiXCR and kept productive beta chains. Each entry is one CDR3 protein sequence, shown with its most common DNA and genes. This sample comprises some 320,000 distinct CDR3 sequences, 18% of them detected only once. About 39% of the sample rests with the top ten. Source: peripheral blood mononuclear cells (PBMCs), taken at new diagnosis, from a patient treated with antithyroid drugs. The receptors were gathered from a female donor with Graves disease.

This clonotype was seen at least ten times. The V and J genes are TRBV19 and TRBJ2-2; 7 bases are a match to TRBD1. The V gene end was trimmed by 2 bases and the J gene end by 0 bases; junction bases not matched to a gene: 3. The V gene's germline CDR1 is LNHDA and CDR2 SQIVND (reference sequence). The CDR3 extends over 16 amino acids. The CDR3 is CASSIIQGANTGELFF. The CDR3 DNA sequence: TGTGCCAGTAGTATAATTCAGGGGGCGAACACCGGGGAGCTGTTTTTT. The variable domain in full, completed from reference TRBV19 and TRBJ2-2, reads DGGITQSPKYLFRKEGQNVTLSCEQNLNHDAMYWYRQDPGQGLRLIYYSQIVNDFQKGDIAEGYSVSREKKESFPLTVTSAQKNPTAFYLCASSIIQGANTGELFFGEGSRLTVL.

As for this clonotype: One end of the junction is discordant with germline, which a read error may explain. The chain has TRBV10-3 and TRBJ2-1; D is possibly TRBD1 (6 bases). The CDR3 runs 15 residues. CDR1 and CDR2 from the germline V gene are ENHRY and SYGVKD. DNA for the CDR3: TGTGCCGTCAGCCTGGGGCAGGGGATTGTGGATGAGCAGTTCTTC. Translating gives CAVSLGQGIVDEQFF.

The CDR3 reads CASSGTSGRVEQFF. DNA of the CDR3: TGTGCCAGCAGCGGGACTAGCGGGAGGGTTGAGCAGTTCTTC. The V gene is TRBV12-3 or TRBV12-4, the J gene TRBJ2-1; 16 nucleotides line up with TRBD2. Trimming cost V 6 bases and J 9 bases; bases outside gene matches: 2. This CDR3 comprises 14 residues.

This clonotype was seen repeatedly, ten times or more. The chain joins TRBV5-1 to TRBJ1-2, with D maybe TRBD1 (5 bases). Germline CDR1 and CDR2: SGHRS and YFSETQ. The V and J ends lost 2 bases and 4 bases respectively, with 6 bases between them. The CDR3 is 12 residues long. The CDR3 here is CASSFDSYGYTF. The CDR3 DNA reads TGCGCCAGCAGCTTTGACAGCTATGGCTACACCTTC.

This clonotype was seen more than once but under ten times. The V and J genes are TRBV24-1 and TRBJ2-1, with 12 bases fitting TRBD2. CDR1 is KGHDR, CDR2 SFDVKD, per germline. This CDR3 has 16 residues. The V gene end was trimmed by 9 bases and the J gene end by 1 base; junction bases not matched to a gene: 6. CDR3 DNA sequence: TGTGCCACCTTCGGACTAGCGGGACGGTCCTACAATGAGCAGTTCTTC. It codes for CATFGLAGRSYNEQFF.